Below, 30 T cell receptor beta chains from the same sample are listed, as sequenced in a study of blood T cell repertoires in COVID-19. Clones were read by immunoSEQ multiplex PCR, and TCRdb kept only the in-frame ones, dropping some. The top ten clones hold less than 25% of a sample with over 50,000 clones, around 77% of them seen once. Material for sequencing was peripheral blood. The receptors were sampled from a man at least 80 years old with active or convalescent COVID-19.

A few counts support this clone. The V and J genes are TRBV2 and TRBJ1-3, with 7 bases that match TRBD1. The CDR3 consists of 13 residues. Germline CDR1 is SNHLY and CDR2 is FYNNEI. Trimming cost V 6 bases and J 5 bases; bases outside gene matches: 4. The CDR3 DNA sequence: TGTGCCAGCAGCTGGGACAGAAGAAACACCATATATTTT. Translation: CASSWDRRNTIYF. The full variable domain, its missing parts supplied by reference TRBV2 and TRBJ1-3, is EPEVTQTPSHQVTQMGQEVILRCVPISNHLYFYWYRQILGQKVEFLVSFYNNEISEKSEIFDDQFSVERPDGSNFTLKIRSTKLEDSAMYFCASSWDRRNTIYFGEGSWLTVV.

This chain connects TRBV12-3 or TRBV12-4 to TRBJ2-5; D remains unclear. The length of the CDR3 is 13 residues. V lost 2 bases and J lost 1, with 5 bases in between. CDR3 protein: CASSLTIQETQYF. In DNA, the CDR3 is TGTGCCAGCAGTTTAACTATCCAAGAGACCCAGTACTTC.

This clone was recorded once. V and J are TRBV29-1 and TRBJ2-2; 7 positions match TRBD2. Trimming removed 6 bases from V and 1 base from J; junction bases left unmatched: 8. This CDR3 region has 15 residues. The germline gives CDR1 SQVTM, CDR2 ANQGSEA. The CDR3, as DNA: TGCAGCGTCGCCCCTAGCGGATTGAACACCGGGGAGCTGTTTTTT. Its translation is CSVAPSGLNTGELFF.

The CDR3 nucleotides read TGTGCCAGCACTTCGGGACAGGGGGCGGGTCAGCCCCAGCATTTT. Protein product: CASTSGQGAGQPQHF. The chain recombines TRBV2 with TRBJ1-5, with 12 bases fitting TRBD1. Germline CDR1 is SNHLY and CDR2 is FYNNEI. The V gene end was trimmed by 7 bases and the J gene end by 6 bases; junction bases not matched to a gene: 7. The CDR3 extends over 15 amino acids.

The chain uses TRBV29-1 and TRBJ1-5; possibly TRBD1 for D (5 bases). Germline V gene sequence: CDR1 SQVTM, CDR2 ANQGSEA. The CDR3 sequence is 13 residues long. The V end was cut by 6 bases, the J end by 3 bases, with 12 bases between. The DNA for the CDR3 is TGCAGCGTAAGCAGGGTGCCCAATCAGCCCCAGCATTTT. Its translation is CSVSRVPNQPQHF.

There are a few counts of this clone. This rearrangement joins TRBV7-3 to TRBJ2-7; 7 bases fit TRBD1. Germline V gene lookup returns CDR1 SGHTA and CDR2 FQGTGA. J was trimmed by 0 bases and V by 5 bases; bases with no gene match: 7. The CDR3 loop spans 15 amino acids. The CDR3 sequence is CASSEGQLSSYEQYF. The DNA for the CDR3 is TGTGCCAGCAGCGAGGGACAGTTGAGCTCCTACGAGCAGTACTTC.

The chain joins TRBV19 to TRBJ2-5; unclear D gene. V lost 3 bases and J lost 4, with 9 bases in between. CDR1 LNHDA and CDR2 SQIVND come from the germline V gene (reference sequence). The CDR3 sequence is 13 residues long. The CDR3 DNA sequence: TGTGCCAGTAGTATCCGGGTAGGAGAGACCCAGTACTTC. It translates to CASSIRVGETQYF.

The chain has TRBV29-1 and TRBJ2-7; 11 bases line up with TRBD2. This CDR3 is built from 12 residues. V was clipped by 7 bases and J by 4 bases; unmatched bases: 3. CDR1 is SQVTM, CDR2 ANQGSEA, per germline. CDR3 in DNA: TGCAGCGGACTAGCGGGGCATTACGAGCAGTACTTC. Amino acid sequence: CSGLAGHYEQYF.

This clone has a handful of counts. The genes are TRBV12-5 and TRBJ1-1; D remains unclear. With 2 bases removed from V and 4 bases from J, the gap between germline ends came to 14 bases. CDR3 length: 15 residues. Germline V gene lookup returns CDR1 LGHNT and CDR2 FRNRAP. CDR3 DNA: TGTGCTAGTGGTTTGTACCCGAACAGCGGCACTGAAGCTTTCTTT. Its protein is CASGLYPNSGTEAFF. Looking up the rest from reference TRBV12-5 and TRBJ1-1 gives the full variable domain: DARVTQTPRHKVTEMGQEVTMRCQPILGHNTVFWYRQTMMQGLELLAYFRNRAPLDDSGMPKDRFSAEMPDATLATLKIQPSEPRDSAVYFCASGLYPNSGTEAFFGQGTRLTVV.

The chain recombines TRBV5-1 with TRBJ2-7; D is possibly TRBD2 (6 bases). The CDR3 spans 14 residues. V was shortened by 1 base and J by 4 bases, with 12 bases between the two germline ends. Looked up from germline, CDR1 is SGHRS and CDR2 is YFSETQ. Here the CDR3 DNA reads TGCGCCAGCAGCTTGCGTCTAGCGAATTACGAGCAGTACTTC. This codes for CASSLRLANYEQYF.

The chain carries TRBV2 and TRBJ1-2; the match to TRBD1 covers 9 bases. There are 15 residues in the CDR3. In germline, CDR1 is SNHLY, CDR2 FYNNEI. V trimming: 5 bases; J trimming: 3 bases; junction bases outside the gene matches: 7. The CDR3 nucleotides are TGTGCCAGCAGTTTAGGGACAGGGCTGGACTATGGCTACACCTTC. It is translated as CASSLGTGLDYGYTF.

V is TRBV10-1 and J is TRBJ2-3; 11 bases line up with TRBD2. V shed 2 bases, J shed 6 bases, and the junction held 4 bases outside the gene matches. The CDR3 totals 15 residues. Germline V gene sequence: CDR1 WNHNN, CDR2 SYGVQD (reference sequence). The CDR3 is CASSETSGGRDTQYF. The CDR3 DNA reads TGCGCCAGCAGTGAGACTAGCGGGGGCAGGGATACGCAGTATTTT.

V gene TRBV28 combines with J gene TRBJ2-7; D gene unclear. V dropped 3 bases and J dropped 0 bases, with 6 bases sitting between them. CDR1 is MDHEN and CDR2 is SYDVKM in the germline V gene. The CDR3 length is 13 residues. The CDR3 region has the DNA TGTGCCAGCAGTTTGGCTGGCTCCTACGAGCAGTACTTC. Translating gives CASSLAGSYEQYF.

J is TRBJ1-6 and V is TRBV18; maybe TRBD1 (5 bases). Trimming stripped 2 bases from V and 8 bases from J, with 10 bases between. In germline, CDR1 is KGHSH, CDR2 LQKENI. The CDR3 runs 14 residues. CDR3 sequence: CASSPKGRDSPLHF. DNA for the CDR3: TGTGCCAGCTCACCAAAGGGGAGGGATTCACCCCTCCACTTT. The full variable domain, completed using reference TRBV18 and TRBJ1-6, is NAGVMQNPRHLVRRRGQEARLRCSPMKGHSHVYWYRQLPEEGLKFMVYLQKENIIDESGMPKERFSAEFPKEGPSILRIQQVVRGDSAAYFCASSPKGRDSPLHFGNGTRLTVT.

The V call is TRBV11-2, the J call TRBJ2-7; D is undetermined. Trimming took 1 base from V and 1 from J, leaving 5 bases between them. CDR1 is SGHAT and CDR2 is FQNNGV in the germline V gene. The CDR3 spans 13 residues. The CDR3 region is CASSLAQSYEQYF. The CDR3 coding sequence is TGTGCCAGCAGCTTAGCACAGTCCTACGAGCAGTACTTC. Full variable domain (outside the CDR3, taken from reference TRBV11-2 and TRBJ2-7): EAGVAQSPRYKIIEKRQSVAFWCNPISGHATLYWYQQILGQGPKLLIQFQNNGVVDDSQLPKDRFSAERLKGVDSTLKIQPAKLEDSAVYLCASSLAQSYEQYFGPGTRLTVT.

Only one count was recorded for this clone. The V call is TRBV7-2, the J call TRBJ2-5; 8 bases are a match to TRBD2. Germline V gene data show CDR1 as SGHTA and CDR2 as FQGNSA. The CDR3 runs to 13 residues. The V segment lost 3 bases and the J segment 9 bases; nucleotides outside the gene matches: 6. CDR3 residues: CASSFDGGEAQYF. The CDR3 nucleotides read TGTGCCAGCAGCTTCGACGGGGGGGAGGCCCAGTACTTC. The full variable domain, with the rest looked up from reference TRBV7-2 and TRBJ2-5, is GAGVSQSPSNKVTEKGKDVELRCDPISGHTALYWYRQSLGQGLEFLIYFQGNSAPDKSGLPSDRFSAERTGGSVSTLTIQRTQQEDSAVYLCASSFDGGEAQYFGPGTRLLVL.

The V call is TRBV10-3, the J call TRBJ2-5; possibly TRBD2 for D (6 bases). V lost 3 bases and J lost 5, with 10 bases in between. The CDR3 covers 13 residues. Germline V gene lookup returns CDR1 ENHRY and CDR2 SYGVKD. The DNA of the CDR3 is TGTGCCATCAGTGACTCGGGGGAGGAGACCCAGTACTTC. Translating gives CAISDSGEETQYF.

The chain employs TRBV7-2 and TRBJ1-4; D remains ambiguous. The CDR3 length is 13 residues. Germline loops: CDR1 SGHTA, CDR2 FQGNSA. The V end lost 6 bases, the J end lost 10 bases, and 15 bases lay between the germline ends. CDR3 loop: CASSLVGAGKLFF. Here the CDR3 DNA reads TGTGCCAGCAGTTTGGTGGGCGCTGGAAAACTGTTTTTT.

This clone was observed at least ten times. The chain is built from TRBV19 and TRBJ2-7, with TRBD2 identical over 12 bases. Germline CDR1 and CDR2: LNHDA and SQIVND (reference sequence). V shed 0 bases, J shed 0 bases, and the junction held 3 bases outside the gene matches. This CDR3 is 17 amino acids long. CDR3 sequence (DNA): TGTGCCAGTAGTATAGAAAGGACTAGCGGGATCTCCTACGAGCAGTACTTC. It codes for CASSIERTSGISYEQYF.

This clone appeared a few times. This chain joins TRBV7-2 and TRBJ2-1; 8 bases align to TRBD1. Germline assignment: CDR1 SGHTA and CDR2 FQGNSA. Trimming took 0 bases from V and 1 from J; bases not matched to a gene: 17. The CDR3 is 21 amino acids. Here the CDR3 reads CASSLAGPAGGVLMSYNEQFF. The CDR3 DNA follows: TGTGCCAGCAGCTTAGCAGGCCCCGCAGGGGGCGTTTTGATGTCCTACAATGAGCAGTTCTTC. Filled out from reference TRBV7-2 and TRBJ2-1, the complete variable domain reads GAGVSQSPSNKVTEKGKDVELRCDPISGHTALYWYRQSLGQGLEFLIYFQGNSAPDKSGLPSDRFSAERTGGSVSTLTIQRTQQEDSAVYLCASSLAGPAGGVLMSYNEQFFGPGTRLTVL.

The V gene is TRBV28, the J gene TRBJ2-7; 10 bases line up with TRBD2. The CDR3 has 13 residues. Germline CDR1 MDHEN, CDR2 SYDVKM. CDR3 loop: CVYTSGIHYEQYF. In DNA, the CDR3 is TGTGTCTATACTAGCGGGATACACTACGAGCAGTACTTC.

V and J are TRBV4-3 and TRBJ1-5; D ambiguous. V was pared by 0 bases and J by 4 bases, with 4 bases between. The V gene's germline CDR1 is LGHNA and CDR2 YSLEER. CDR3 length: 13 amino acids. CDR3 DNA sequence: TGCGCCAGCAGCCAAGATCTAAATCAGCCCCAGCATTTT. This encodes CASSQDLNQPQHF.

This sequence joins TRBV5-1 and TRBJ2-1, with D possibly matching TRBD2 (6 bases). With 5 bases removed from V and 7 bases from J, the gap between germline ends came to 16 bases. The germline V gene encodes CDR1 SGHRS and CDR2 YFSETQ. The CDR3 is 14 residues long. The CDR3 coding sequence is TGCGCCAGCAGAGGGACGACTAGTGGGAATGAGCAGTTCTTC. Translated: CASRGTTSGNEQFF.

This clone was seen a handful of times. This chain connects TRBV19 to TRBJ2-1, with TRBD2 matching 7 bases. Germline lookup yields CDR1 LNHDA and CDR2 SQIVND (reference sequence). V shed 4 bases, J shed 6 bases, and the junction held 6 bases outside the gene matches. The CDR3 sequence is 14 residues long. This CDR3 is CASSNRREFNEQFF. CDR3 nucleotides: TGTGCCAGTAGTAATCGGCGGGAGTTCAATGAGCAGTTCTTC. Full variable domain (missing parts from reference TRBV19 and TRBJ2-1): DGGITQSPKYLFRKEGQNVTLSCEQNLNHDAMYWYRQDPGQGLRLIYYSQIVNDFQKGDIAEGYSVSREKKESFPLTVTSAQKNPTAFYLCASSNRREFNEQFFGPGTRLTVL.

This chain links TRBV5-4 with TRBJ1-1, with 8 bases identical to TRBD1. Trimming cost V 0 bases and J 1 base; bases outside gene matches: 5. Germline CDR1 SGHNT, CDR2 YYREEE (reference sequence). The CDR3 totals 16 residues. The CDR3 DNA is TGTGCCAGCAGCTTGGTAGTCGGGACAGGGAACACTGAAGCTTTCTTT. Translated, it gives CASSLVVGTGNTEAFF.

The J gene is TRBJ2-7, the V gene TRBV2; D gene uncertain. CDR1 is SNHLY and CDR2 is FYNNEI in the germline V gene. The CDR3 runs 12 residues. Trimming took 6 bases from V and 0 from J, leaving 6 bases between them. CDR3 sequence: CASRASSYEQYF. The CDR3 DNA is TGTGCCAGCAGGGCAAGCTCCTACGAGCAGTACTTC.

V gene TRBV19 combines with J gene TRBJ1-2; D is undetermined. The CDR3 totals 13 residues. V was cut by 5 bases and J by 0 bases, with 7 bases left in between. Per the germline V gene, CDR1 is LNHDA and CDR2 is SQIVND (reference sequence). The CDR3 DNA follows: TGTGCCAGTAGTTTATTAGCTAACTATGGCTACACCTTC. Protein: CASSLLANYGYTF.

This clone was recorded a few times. CDR3 DNA sequence: TGTGCCAGCAGCCTCTGGACTAGCGGGCCACAAGAGACCCAGTACTTC. Its protein product is CASSLWTSGPQETQYF. This chain links TRBV5-8 with TRBJ2-5; 11 nucleotides align to TRBD2. With V trimmed by 4 bases and J by 2 bases, 7 bases remained unmatched. The germline V gene has CDR1 SGHTS and CDR2 YDEGEE. The length of the CDR3 is 16 residues. Full variable domain (rest looked up from reference TRBV5-8 and TRBJ2-5): EAGVTQSPTHLIKTRGQQATLRCSPISGHTSVYWYQQALGLGLQFLLWYDEGEERNRGNFPPRFSGRQFPNYSSELNVNALELEDSALYLCASSLWTSGPQETQYFGPGTRLLVL.

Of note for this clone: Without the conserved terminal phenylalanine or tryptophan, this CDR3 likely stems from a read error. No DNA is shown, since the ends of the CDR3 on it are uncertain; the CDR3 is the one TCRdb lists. The CDR3 sequence is CASSLDRTGGGV. This chain links TRBV5-4 with TRBJ1-2; whether TRBD1, the table's D call, matches the DNA was not checked. Germline V lookup: CDR1 SGHNT, CDR2 YYREEE (reference sequence). The CDR3 region is 12 residues in length, termini included.

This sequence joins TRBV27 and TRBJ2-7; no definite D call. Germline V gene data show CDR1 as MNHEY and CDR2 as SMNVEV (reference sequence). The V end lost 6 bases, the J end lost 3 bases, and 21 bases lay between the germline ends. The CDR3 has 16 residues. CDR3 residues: CASSPRVGVANYEQYF. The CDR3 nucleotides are TGTGCCAGCAGCCCCAGAGTAGGAGTGGCCAACTACGAGCAGTACTTC.